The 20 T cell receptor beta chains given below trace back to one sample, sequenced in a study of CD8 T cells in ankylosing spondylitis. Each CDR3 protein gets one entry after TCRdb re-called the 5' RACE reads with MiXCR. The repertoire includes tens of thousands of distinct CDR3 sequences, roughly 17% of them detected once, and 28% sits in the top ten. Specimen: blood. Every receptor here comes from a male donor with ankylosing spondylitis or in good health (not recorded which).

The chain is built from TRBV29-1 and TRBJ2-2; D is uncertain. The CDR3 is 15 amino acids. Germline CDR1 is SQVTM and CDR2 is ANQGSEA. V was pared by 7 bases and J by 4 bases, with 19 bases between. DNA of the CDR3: TGCAGCGGCGCATCGGGTGGTTGGGGCACCGGGGAGCTGTTTTTT. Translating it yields CSGASGGWGTGELFF.

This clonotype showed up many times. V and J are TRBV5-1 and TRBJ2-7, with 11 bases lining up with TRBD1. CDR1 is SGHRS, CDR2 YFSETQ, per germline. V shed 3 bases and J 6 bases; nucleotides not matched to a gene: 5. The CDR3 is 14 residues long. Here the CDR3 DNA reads TGCGCCAGCAGCTCGGGACAGGGGGTCGGCGAGCAGTACTTC. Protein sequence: CASSSGQGVGEQYF.

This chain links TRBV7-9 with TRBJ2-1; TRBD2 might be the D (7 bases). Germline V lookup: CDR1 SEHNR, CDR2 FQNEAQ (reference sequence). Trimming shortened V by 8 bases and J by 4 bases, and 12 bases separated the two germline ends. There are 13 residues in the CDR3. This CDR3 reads CASRGAGYNEQFF. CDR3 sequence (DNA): TGTGCCAGCCGGGGGGCTGGTTACAATGAGCAGTTCTTC.

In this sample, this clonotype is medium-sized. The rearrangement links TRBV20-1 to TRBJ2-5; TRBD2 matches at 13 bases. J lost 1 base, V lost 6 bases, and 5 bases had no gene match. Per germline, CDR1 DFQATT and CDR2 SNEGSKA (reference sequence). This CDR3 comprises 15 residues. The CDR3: CSAQLAGGGQETQYF. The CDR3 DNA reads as TGCAGTGCCCAACTAGCGGGAGGGGGCCAAGAGACCCAGTACTTC.

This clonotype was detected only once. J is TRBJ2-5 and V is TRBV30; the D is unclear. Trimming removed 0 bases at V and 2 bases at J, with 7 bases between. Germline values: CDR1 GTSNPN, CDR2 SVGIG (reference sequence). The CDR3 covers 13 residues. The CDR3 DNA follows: TGTGCCTGGAGTGTAGCCGTGCAAGAGACCCAGTACTTC. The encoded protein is CAWSVAVQETQYF.

CDR3 nucleotides: TGTGCCAGCAGTGGCCCCGGGGAGCTGTTTTTT. Protein sequence: CASSGPGELFF. V usage is TRBV6-5 and J usage is TRBJ2-2; D gene ambiguous. CDR3 length: 11 residues. Germline V gene data show CDR1 as MNHEY and CDR2 as SVGAGI. V lost 5 bases and J 6 bases, leaving 4 bases between the germline ends.

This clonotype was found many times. The CDR3 loop is CSAPRSAHNEQFF. The DNA for the CDR3 is TGCAGTGCCCCTCGTAGCGCCCACAATGAGCAGTTCTTC. The chain uses TRBV20-1 and TRBJ2-1; a weak D match, TRBD2 (5 bases). The CDR3 is 13 amino acids. Trimming pared 6 bases from V and 5 bases from J, leaving 14 bases between. The germline V gene encodes CDR1 DFQATT and CDR2 SNEGSKA (reference sequence).

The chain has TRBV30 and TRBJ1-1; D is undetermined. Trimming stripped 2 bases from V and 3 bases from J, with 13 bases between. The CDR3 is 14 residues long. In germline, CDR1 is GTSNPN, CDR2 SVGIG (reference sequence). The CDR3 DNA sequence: TGTGCCTGGAGTTTTAAAGGGATGTACACTGAAGCTTTCTTT. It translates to CAWSFKGMYTEAFF.

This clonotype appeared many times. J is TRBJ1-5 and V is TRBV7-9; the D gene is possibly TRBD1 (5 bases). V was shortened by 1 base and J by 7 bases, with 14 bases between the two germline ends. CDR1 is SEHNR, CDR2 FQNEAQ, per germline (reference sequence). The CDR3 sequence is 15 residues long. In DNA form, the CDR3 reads TGTGCCAGCAGCTTAGGGGGGAGTAATTACCAGCCCCAGCATTTT. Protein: CASSLGGSNYQPQHF.

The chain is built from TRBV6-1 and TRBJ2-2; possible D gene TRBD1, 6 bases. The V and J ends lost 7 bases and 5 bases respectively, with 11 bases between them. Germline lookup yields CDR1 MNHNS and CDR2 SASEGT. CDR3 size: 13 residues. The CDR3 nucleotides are TGTGCCAGCACCAAAACAGGGACCGGGGAGCTGTTTTTT. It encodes CASTKTGTGELFF.

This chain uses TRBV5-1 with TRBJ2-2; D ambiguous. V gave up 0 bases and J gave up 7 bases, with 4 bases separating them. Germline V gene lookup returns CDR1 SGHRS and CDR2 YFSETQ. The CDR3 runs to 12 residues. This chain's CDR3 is CASSLDFGELFF. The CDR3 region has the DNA TGCGCCAGCAGCTTGGATTTCGGGGAGCTGTTTTTT.

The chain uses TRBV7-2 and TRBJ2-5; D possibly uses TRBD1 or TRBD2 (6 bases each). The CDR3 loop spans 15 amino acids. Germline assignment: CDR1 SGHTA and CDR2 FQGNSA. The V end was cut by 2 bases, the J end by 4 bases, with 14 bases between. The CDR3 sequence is CASSLRGQVRETQYF. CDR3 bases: TGTGCCAGCAGCTTACGGGGGCAGGTTCGAGAGACCCAGTACTTC.

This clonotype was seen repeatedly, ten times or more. CDR3 sequence reads: CASSVAEHSYNEQFF. In DNA, the CDR3 is TGTGCCAGCAGCGTAGCGGAGCACTCCTACAATGAGCAGTTCTTC. The chain couples TRBV9 to TRBJ2-1; unclear D gene. V lost 0 bases, J lost 0 bases, and 7 bases lay in between. CDR1 is SGDLS and CDR2 is YYNGEE in the germline V gene. The CDR3 totals 15 residues.

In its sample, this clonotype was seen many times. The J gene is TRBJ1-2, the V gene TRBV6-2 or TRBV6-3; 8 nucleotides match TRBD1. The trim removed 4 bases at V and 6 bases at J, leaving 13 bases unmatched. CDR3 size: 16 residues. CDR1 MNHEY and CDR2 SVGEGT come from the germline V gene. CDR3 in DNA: TGTGCCAGCAGTTCGCCCGGAGCCCGACAGGGGAATGGCTACACCTTC. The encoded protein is CASSSPGARQGNGYTF.

The CDR3 DNA follows: TGTGCCAGCAGCCCCGCGGGACAGGATATTGATGAAAAACTGTTTTTT. Amino acid sequence: CASSPAGQDIDEKLFF. The chain links TRBV7-9 to TRBJ1-4, with 8 bases identical to TRBD1. V was clipped by 5 bases and J by 6 bases; unmatched bases: 11. This CDR3 contains 16 residues. CDR1 is SEHNR, CDR2 FQNEAQ, per germline (reference sequence).

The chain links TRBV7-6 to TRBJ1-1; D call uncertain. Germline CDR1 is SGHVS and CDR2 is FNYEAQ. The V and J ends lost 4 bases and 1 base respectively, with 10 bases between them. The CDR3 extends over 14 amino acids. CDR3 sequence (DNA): TGTGCCAGCAGCTCCGGTACCGGGAACACTGAAGCTTTCTTT. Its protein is CASSSGTGNTEAFF.

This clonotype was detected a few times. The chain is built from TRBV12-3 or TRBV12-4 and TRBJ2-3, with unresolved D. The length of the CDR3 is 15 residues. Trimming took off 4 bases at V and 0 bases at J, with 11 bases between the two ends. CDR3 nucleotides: TGTGCCAGCAGTTCGTACACTTCTAGCACAGATACGCAGTATTTT. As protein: CASSSYTSSTDTQYF.

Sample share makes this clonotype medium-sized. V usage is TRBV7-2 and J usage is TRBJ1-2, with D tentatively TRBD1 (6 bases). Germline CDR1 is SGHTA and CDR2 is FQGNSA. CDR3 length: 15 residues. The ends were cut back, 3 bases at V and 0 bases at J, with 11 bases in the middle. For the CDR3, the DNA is TGTGCCAGCAGCTTCTTACAGGGTGCTAACTATGGCTACACCTTC. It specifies CASSFLQGANYGYTF.

CDR3 loop: CASAGARRETQYF. The CDR3 DNA sequence: TGTGCCTCGGCCGGGGCGCGTAGGGAGACCCAGTACTTC. The chain combines TRBV11-2 with TRBJ2-5; D is tentatively TRBD1 or TRBD2 (5 bases each). In germline, CDR1 is SGHAT, CDR2 FQNNGV. V was pared by 11 bases and J by 5 bases, with 18 bases between. This CDR3 has 13 residues.

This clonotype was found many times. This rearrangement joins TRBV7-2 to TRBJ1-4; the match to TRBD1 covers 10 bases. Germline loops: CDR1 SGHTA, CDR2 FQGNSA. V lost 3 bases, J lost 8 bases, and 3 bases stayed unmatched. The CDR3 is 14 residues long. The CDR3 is CASSFRTGGEKLFF. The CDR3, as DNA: TGTGCCAGCAGCTTTCGGACAGGGGGGGAAAAACTGTTTTTT. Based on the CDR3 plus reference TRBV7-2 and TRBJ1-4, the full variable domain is GAGVSQSPSNKVTEKGKDVELRCDPISGHTALYWYRQSLGQGLEFLIYFQGNSAPDKSGLPSDRFSAERTGGSVSTLTIQRTQQEDSAVYLCASSFRTGGEKLFFGSGTQLSVL.